Reported below is one TCR beta chain. No antigen is known for it. The CDR3 spans 14 residues. Germline V gives CDR1 SNHLY, CDR2 FYNNEI. V dropped 4 bases and J dropped 4 bases, with 13 bases sitting between them. Primers for the PCR totalled 60 Vbeta and 13 Jbeta. Generated by immunoSEQ multiplex PCR, the TCRdb table keeps only in-frame clones and is missing some. The sample carries roughly 150,000 clones, almost 80% recorded once. The sample belongs to a study of cytomegalovirus exposure and HLA in healthy donors. Study in general: Of about 400 genotyped donors, 70% to 85% clustered with self-reported Caucasian donors.

Notes on the study in general: There were reportedly fewer N-insertions in an Asian-associated ancestry cluster than the roughly 670-donor mean, in a later analysis. With later analysis, a missense DCLRE1C variant became linked to TCR beta V- and J-gene trimming. The investigators catalogued some 160 TCR beta chains as cytomegalovirus-associated.

The chain combines TRBV2 with TRBJ1-1; no clear D gene. The specimen sequenced was PBMCs. The receptor's source is a male donor in good health and CMV-seronegative. The CDR3: CASSGAVLVTEAFF. DNA for the CDR3: TGTGCCAGCAGTGGGGCAGTCCTCGTCACTGAAGCTTTCTTT.